The TCR beta chain described here comes from a study of blood T cell repertoires in COVID-19. Overall study context: Spain, Italy and the United States supplied samples that represented acute and convalescent COVID-19.

Germline CDR1 and CDR2: SGHDT and YYEEEE. This CDR3 comprises 18 residues. V lost 0 bases, J lost 0 bases, and 3 bases stayed unmatched. Libraries were prepared by immunoSEQ multiplex PCR; TCRdb keeps only in-frame clonotypes and omits some of them. The repertoire has fewer than 250,000 clones, 75% to 90% of them found once; the top ten carry about 5%. The sequence derives from a woman aged 40 to 49 with acute or convalescent COVID-19. V is TRBV5-6 and J is TRBJ1-6; 10 nucleotides align to TRBD1. The sequenced sample was peripheral blood. This CDR3 is CASSLGRTGGSYNSPLHF. Here the CDR3 DNA reads TGTGCCAGCAGCTTGGGACGGACAGGGGGCTCCTATAATTCACCCCTCCACTTT.